Below, 27 T cell receptor beta chains from the same sample are listed, as sequenced in a study of blood T cell repertoires in COVID-19. Sequenced by immunoSEQ multiplex PCR; TCRdb stores in-frame clones only, minus some. The table lists around 68,000 clones, more than 65% of them singletons, with roughly 10% in the top ten. The sample taken for sequencing was peripheral blood. The receptors stem from a woman between 45 and 65 years old with acute or convalescent COVID-19.

The chain links TRBV7-6 to TRBJ1-2, with TRBD1 matching over 7 bases. CDR3 length: 15 residues. The germline gives CDR1 SGHVS, CDR2 FNYEAQ. After removal of 5 bases from V and 8 bases from J, the junction contained 14 bases not matched to a gene. The chain's CDR3 is CASSPQTGKSGGYTF. DNA of the CDR3: TGTGCCAGCAGCCCACAGACAGGGAAGTCGGGAGGCTACACCTTC.

V and J are TRBV5-4 and TRBJ1-1; TRBD1 matches 7 bases. Germline-derived CDR1 and CDR2 are SGHNT and YYREEE (reference sequence). This CDR3 has 16 amino acids. V was pared by 5 bases and J by 3 bases, with 13 bases of the junction left unmatched. CDR3 sequence (DNA): TGTGCCAGCAGTTTTAAGATTGGACAGGCATACACTGAAGCTTTCTTT. It codes for CASSFKIGQAYTEAFF.

V usage is TRBV5-1 and J usage is TRBJ2-7; D is unresolved. CDR1 SGHRS and CDR2 YFSETQ come from the germline V gene. V was shortened by 4 bases and J by 3 bases, with 14 bases between the two germline ends. This CDR3 spans 14 amino acids. The CDR3 bases are TGCGCCAGCAGCACGACTGGTGGCGACTACGAGCAGTACTTC. Translating gives CASSTTGGDYEQYF.

The chain is built from TRBV28 and TRBJ2-5; D perhaps matches TRBD2 (7 bases). This CDR3 is 13 amino acids long. Germline loops: CDR1 MDHEN, CDR2 SYDVKM. The V end lost 5 bases, the J end lost 5 bases, and 12 bases lay between the germline ends. CDR3 nucleotides: TGTGCCAGCAGTCATGGGGGGGCCGAGACCCAGTACTTC. Translating gives CASSHGGAETQYF.

The rearrangement links TRBV29-1 to TRBJ2-7; 15 bases match TRBD2. This CDR3 is 15 amino acids long. The junction had 9 bases not matched to a gene; V was cut back by 6 bases and J by 6 bases. Germline V gene lookup returns CDR1 SQVTM and CDR2 ANQGSEA. The CDR3 protein is CSVVGLAGGEGEQYF. The CDR3 nucleotides are TGCAGCGTGGTGGGACTAGCGGGAGGAGAAGGCGAGCAGTACTTC.

The V call is TRBV9, the J call TRBJ1-2; 10 bases agree with TRBD1. The CDR3 length is 15 residues. V dropped 0 bases and J dropped 3; count of bases not matched to a gene: 2. The germline CDR1 and CDR2 sequences are SGDLS and YYNGEE. DNA for the CDR3: TGTGCCAGCAGCGTAGTTGGGACAGGGGACTATGGCTACACCTTC. Translating it yields CASSVVGTGDYGYTF.

The sample holds one count of this clone. The rearrangement uses TRBV7-8 and TRBJ2-7; maybe TRBD1 (5 bases). The CDR3 runs 13 residues. Germline lookup yields CDR1 SGHVS and CDR2 FQNEAQ. V gave up 7 bases and J gave up 2 bases, with 12 bases separating them. CDR3 sequence: CASMGLDTYEQYF. Written as DNA, the CDR3 is TGTGCCAGCATGGGATTGGACACCTACGAGCAGTACTTC. Combining the CDR3 with reference TRBV7-8 and TRBJ2-7 gives the whole variable domain GAGVSQSPRYKVAKRGQDVALRCDPISGHVSLFWYQQALGQGPEFLTYFQNEAQLDKSGLPSDRFFAERPEGSVSTLKIQRTQQEDSAVYLCASMGLDTYEQYFGPGTRLTVT.

The V gene is TRBV18, the J gene TRBJ2-2; a weak D match, TRBD2 (6 bases). From germline, CDR1 is KGHSH and CDR2 LQKENI. Trimming removed 0 bases from V and 1 base from J, with 9 bases in between. The CDR3 extends over 16 amino acids. CDR3 protein: CASSPPGGLNTGELFF. The CDR3 DNA follows: TGTGCCAGCTCACCACCGGGAGGATTGAACACCGGGGAGCTGTTTTTT.

V gene TRBV5-1 combines with J gene TRBJ2-7; possibly TRBD2 for D (6 bases). Germline V lookup: CDR1 SGHRS, CDR2 YFSETQ. This CDR3 is 14 amino acids long. V dropped 7 bases and J dropped 0 bases, with 14 bases sitting between them. The CDR3 DNA reads as TGCGCCAGCTCGGAGGTCGGGAGCTCCTACGAGCAGTACTTC. This gives the protein CASSEVGSSYEQYF.

This chain connects TRBV3-1 (or the pseudogene TRBV3-2) to TRBJ2-7; 10 nucleotides agree with TRBD2. J gave up 4 bases and V 2 bases, and 5 bases lay outside the gene matches. CDR3 length equals 15 residues. The V gene's germline CDR1 is LGHDT and CDR2 YNNKEL (reference sequence). DNA for the CDR3: TGTGCCAGCAGCCAATCTAGCGGGAGTATATACGAGCAGTACTTC. It encodes CASSQSSGSIYEQYF.

To note about this clone: A read error may explain this, as a much larger clone is one base away. The chain links TRBV7-8 to TRBJ1-1; 9 bases fit TRBD1. CDR3 length: 14 residues. The ends lost 5 bases at V and 1 base at J; junction bases unmatched: 2. Germline V gene data show CDR1 as SGHVS and CDR2 as FQNEAQ. CDR3 region: CASSPGQGNTEAFF. The CDR3 coding sequence is TGTGCCAGCAGCCCGGGACAGGGGAACACTGAAGCTTTCTTT.

This CDR3 reads CASIPEGFQETQYF. CDR3 nucleotide sequence: TGTGCCAGTATCCCTGAGGGCTTCCAAGAGACCCAGTACTTC. V usage is TRBV19 and J usage is TRBJ2-5, with D possibly matching TRBD2 (5 bases). CDR1 is LNHDA and CDR2 is SQIVND in the germline V gene (reference sequence). The CDR3 is made up of 14 amino acids. Trimming removed 7 bases at V and 1 base at J, with 13 bases between. The full variable domain, in which reference TRBV19 and TRBJ2-5 provide the parts outside the CDR3, is DGGITQSPKYLFRKEGQNVTLSCEQNLNHDAMYWYRQDPGQGLRLIYYSQIVNDFQKGDIAEGYSVSREKKESFPLTVTSAQKNPTAFYLCASIPEGFQETQYFGPGTRLLVL.

V is TRBV7-3 and J is TRBJ2-3, with 10 bases fitting TRBD1. Germline CDR1 is SGHTA and CDR2 is FQGTGA. J was trimmed by 1 base and V by 5 bases; bases with no gene match: 15. CDR3 length: 19 amino acids. CDR3 sequence: CASSPKTPGTGVGTDTQYF. CDR3 nucleotide sequence: TGTGCCAGCAGCCCGAAGACGCCCGGGACAGGGGTCGGCACAGATACGCAGTATTTT.

This clone appeared a few times. The chain uses TRBV7-2 and TRBJ1-5, with 8 bases lining up with TRBD1. Germline lookup yields CDR1 SGHTA and CDR2 FQGNSA. Trimming removed 4 bases from V and 7 bases from J; junction bases left unmatched: 6. This CDR3 is 14 amino acids long. The CDR3 here is CASSSQGANQPQHF. In DNA form, the CDR3 reads TGTGCCAGCAGCTCTCAGGGGGCGAACCAGCCCCAGCATTTT.

The chain has TRBV5-1 and TRBJ2-3; 11 nucleotides match TRBD2. CDR3 length: 17 residues. Trimming cost V 3 bases and J 4 bases; bases outside gene matches: 10. Germline loops: CDR1 SGHRS, CDR2 YFSETQ. The CDR3 here is CASSSLSSGGSADTQYF. CDR3 sequence (DNA): TGCGCCAGCAGCTCTCTCTCTAGCGGGGGGTCAGCAGATACGCAGTATTTT.

The rearrangement links TRBV7-7 to TRBJ2-1; TRBD2 matches at 14 bases. The germline gives CDR1 SSHAT, CDR2 FNYEAQ (reference sequence). The trim removed 4 bases at V and 7 bases at J, leaving 3 bases unmatched. The CDR3 totals 15 residues. The chain's CDR3 is CASSYGTSGSNEQFF. The CDR3 DNA reads as TGTGCCAGCAGCTACGGGACTAGCGGGAGTAATGAGCAGTTCTTC.

This chain links TRBV7-7 with TRBJ2-1, with 10 nucleotides matching TRBD2. Germline CDR1 SSHAT, CDR2 FNYEAQ (reference sequence). The CDR3 contains 12 residues. V gave up 5 bases and J gave up 11 bases; unmatched junction bases: 3. The CDR3 is CASSQREGQQFF. The CDR3 DNA reads as TGTGCCAGCAGCCAGCGGGAGGGTCAGCAGTTCTTC.

Worth noting for this clone: The same CDR3 is also encoded by other DNA sequences in this sample. The J gene is TRBJ1-1, the V gene TRBV27; D might be TRBD1 (5 bases). Per the germline V gene, CDR1 is MNHEY and CDR2 is SMNVEV (reference sequence). Trimming stripped 3 bases from V and 5 bases from J, with 13 bases between. CDR3 length equals 14 residues. The CDR3 reads CASSFWGEGTEAFF. The CDR3 DNA reads as TGTGCCAGCAGTTTTTGGGGGGAGGGAACTGAAGCTTTCTTT.

This clone was seen only a few times. The J gene is TRBJ1-6, the V gene TRBV2; D not certain. The CDR3 contains 13 residues. Germline values: CDR1 SNHLY, CDR2 FYNNEI. The V gene lost 8 bases and the J gene lost 11 bases, with 16 bases spanning the gap. The CDR3 region is CASHLVLRTPLHF. CDR3 nucleotides: TGTGCCAGCCACCTGGTCTTGCGGACACCCCTCCACTTT.

V usage is TRBV2 and J usage is TRBJ1-1, with no clear D. The V end lost 6 bases, the J end lost 3 bases, and 8 bases lay between the germline ends. The length of the CDR3 is 12 residues. Germline V gene data show CDR1 as SNHLY and CDR2 as FYNNEI. The chain's CDR3 is CASREQYTEAFF. The CDR3 nucleotides read TGTGCCAGCAGAGAACAGTACACTGAAGCTTTCTTT. The full variable domain, rest sourced from reference TRBV2 and TRBJ1-1, is EPEVTQTPSHQVTQMGQEVILRCVPISNHLYFYWYRQILGQKVEFLVSFYNNEISEKSEIFDDQFSVERPDGSNFTLKIRSTKLEDSAMYFCASREQYTEAFFGQGTRLTVV.

This clone was recorded many times. The rearrangement links TRBV19 to TRBJ2-7; TRBD1 aligns across 7 bases. The germline V gene has CDR1 LNHDA and CDR2 SQIVND (reference sequence). This CDR3 is 12 amino acids long. With 10 bases clipped from V and 2 bases from J, the junction kept 5 bases outside the gene matches. DNA of the CDR3: TGTGCCACCCGGGACAGAGCCTACGAGCAGTACTTC. Residues: CATRDRAYEQYF.

The V call is TRBV11-2, the J call TRBJ2-1; 7 bases fit TRBD1. Germline CDR1 SGHAT, CDR2 FQNNGV. CDR3 size: 14 residues. V dropped 3 bases and J dropped 5; count of bases not matched to a gene: 4. The DNA of the CDR3 is TGTGCCAGCAGCTTGGGGACAGCTAACAATGAGCAGTTCTTC. The encoded protein is CASSLGTANNEQFF.

Here the CDR3 reads CASSRGGRGNNEQFF. As DNA, the CDR3 is TGTGCCAGCTCACGGGGGGGCCGAGGGAATAATGAGCAGTTCTTC. This sequence joins TRBV18 and TRBJ2-1; tentative D call: TRBD2 (7 bases). Germline V CDR1 and CDR2: KGHSH, LQKENI. The CDR3 sequence is 15 residues long. Trimming removed 4 bases from V and 7 bases from J, with 17 bases in between.

The chain joins TRBV19 to TRBJ2-3, with 9 nucleotides matching TRBD1. The CDR3 covers 18 residues. Germline V gene data show CDR1 as LNHDA and CDR2 as SQIVND (reference sequence). The V and J ends lost 4 bases and 6 bases, in that order; junction bases with no gene match: 17. CDR3 coding DNA: TGTGCCAGTAGTACACACCGGACAGGGGCAAGGCTCAGGGATACGCAGTATTTT. Translated: CASSTHRTGARLRDTQYF.

The chain employs TRBV7-2 and TRBJ2-7, with TRBD1 matching 7 bases. V shed 1 base and J 4 bases; nucleotides not matched to a gene: 13. The CDR3 has 17 residues. Germline lookup yields CDR1 SGHTA and CDR2 FQGNSA. CDR3 sequence: CASSLGSNRGIKYEQYF. DNA for the CDR3: TGTGCCAGCAGCTTAGGATCCAACAGGGGAATCAAGTACGAGCAGTACTTC.

The chain employs TRBV7-8 and TRBJ2-7; the match to TRBD2 covers 7 bases. Germline V gene data show CDR1 as SGHVS and CDR2 as FQNEAQ. CDR3 length equals 16 residues. V gave up 6 bases and J gave up 5 bases; unmatched junction bases: 16. CDR3 DNA sequence: TGTGCCAGCAGGCTCTGGGGGGGGACGGGATCTGACGAGCAGTACTTC. Its translation: CASRLWGGTGSDEQYF. The full variable domain, with the rest looked up from reference TRBV7-8 and TRBJ2-7, is GAGVSQSPRYKVAKRGQDVALRCDPISGHVSLFWYQQALGQGPEFLTYFQNEAQLDKSGLPSDRFFAERPEGSVSTLKIQRTQQEDSAVYLCASRLWGGTGSDEQYFGPGTRLTVT.

V is TRBV2 and J is TRBJ1-5; D gene uncertain. The germline gives CDR1 SNHLY, CDR2 FYNNEI. Trimming cost V 5 bases and J 5 bases, with 10 bases left between them. The length of the CDR3 is 13 residues. CDR3 region: CASSTDTDQPQHF. Here the CDR3 DNA reads TGTGCCAGCAGTACTGACACCGATCAGCCCCAGCATTTT. Together with reference TRBV2 and TRBJ1-5, the CDR3 gives the full variable domain: EPEVTQTPSHQVTQMGQEVILRCVPISNHLYFYWYRQILGQKVEFLVSFYNNEISEKSEIFDDQFSVERPDGSNFTLKIRSTKLEDSAMYFCASSTDTDQPQHFGDGTRLSIL.